The T cell receptor beta chain under discussion was sequenced for a study of identical twins. This clonotype was seen many times. As yet, its antigen is unknown. Unmatched junction bases numbered 8, after V lost 2 bases and J lost 3 bases. The germline CDR1 and CDR2 sequences are SGHTA and FQGTGA. The CDR3 is 17 residues long. Study-wide findings and caveats: In monozygotic twins, models underestimated the sharing of out-of-frame TCR alpha.

A single record per CDR3 protein comes from TCRdb applying MiXCR to the 5' RACE reads. The data show about 430,000 distinct CDR3 sequences, with roughly 18% seen just once and around 12% held by the top ten. The chain carries TRBV7-3 and TRBJ2-1, with TRBD2 identical over 9 bases. Input material: naive T cells sorted from blood. This receptor was obtained from a man aged 50 to 60 in good health. Here the CDR3 DNA reads TGTGCCAGCAGCTTACGTTTGACTAGCGGAGACTACAATGAGCAGTTCTTC. Amino acids: CASSLRLTSGDYNEQFF.